This entry lists 5 T cell receptor beta chains sequenced from one sample in a study of T cell responses to AZD1222 COVID-19 vaccine. Clones were read by immunoSEQ multiplex PCR, and TCRdb kept only the in-frame ones, dropping some. The sample shows about 140,000 clones, and approximately 2% sits with its ten largest clones. The sequenced sample was peripheral blood. The receptors were gathered from an adult in good health.

The CDR3 DNA is TGTGCCAGCAGCTTAGCGGGGAGTTACACAGATACGCAGTATTTT. Protein sequence: CASSLAGSYTDTQYF. V is TRBV7-2 and J is TRBJ2-3; TRBD2 might be the D (5 bases). CDR1 and CDR2 (germline): SGHTA, FQGNSA. This CDR3 spans 15 amino acids. V shed 0 bases and J shed 2 bases, with 9 bases lying between them. The full variable domain, rest sourced from reference TRBV7-2 and TRBJ2-3, is GAGVSQSPSNKVTEKGKDVELRCDPISGHTALYWYRQSLGQGLEFLIYFQGNSAPDKSGLPSDRFSAERTGGSVSTLTIQRTQQEDSAVYLCASSLAGSYTDTQYFGPGTRLTVL.

V gene TRBV10-3 combines with J gene TRBJ1-2; 10 nucleotides align to TRBD1. The germline V gene has CDR1 ENHRY and CDR2 SYGVKD. V shed 4 bases and J 0 bases; nucleotides not matched to a gene: 5. The CDR3 contains 16 residues. The CDR3 DNA is TGTGCCATCAGTGGGACAGGGGGATCAGCTAACTATGGCTACACCTTC. Its translation is CAISGTGGSANYGYTF.

V and J are TRBV3-1 (or the pseudogene TRBV3-2) and TRBJ1-6; the D is unclear. The V and J ends lost 4 bases and 6 bases respectively, with 13 bases between them. The CDR3 runs 15 residues. The germline gives CDR1 LGHDT, CDR2 YNNKEL (reference sequence). CDR3 sequence (DNA): TGTGCCAGCAGCCCAAGGGAGGGTAGTAATTCACCCCTCCACTTT. This sequence encodes CASSPREGSNSPLHF.

The V and J genes are TRBV5-1 and TRBJ2-3; 11 bases agree with TRBD2. Per germline, CDR1 SGHRS and CDR2 YFSETQ. Unmatched junction bases numbered 11, after V lost 4 bases and J lost 4 bases. The CDR3 extends over 17 amino acids. CDR3: CASSAPSGGKLADTQYF. The CDR3 nucleotides read TGCGCCAGCAGCGCCCCTAGCGGGGGGAAGCTCGCAGATACGCAGTATTTT.

The chain combines TRBV29-1 with TRBJ1-2, with 7 bases fitting TRBD1. V shed 8 bases and J 3 bases; nucleotides not matched to a gene: 9. The CDR3 is made up of 13 amino acids. Germline V lookup: CDR1 SQVTM, CDR2 ANQGSEA. CDR3 in DNA: TGCAGCCTGACTACAGGGGATGACTATGGCTACACCTTC. Translated, it gives CSLTTGDDYGYTF.